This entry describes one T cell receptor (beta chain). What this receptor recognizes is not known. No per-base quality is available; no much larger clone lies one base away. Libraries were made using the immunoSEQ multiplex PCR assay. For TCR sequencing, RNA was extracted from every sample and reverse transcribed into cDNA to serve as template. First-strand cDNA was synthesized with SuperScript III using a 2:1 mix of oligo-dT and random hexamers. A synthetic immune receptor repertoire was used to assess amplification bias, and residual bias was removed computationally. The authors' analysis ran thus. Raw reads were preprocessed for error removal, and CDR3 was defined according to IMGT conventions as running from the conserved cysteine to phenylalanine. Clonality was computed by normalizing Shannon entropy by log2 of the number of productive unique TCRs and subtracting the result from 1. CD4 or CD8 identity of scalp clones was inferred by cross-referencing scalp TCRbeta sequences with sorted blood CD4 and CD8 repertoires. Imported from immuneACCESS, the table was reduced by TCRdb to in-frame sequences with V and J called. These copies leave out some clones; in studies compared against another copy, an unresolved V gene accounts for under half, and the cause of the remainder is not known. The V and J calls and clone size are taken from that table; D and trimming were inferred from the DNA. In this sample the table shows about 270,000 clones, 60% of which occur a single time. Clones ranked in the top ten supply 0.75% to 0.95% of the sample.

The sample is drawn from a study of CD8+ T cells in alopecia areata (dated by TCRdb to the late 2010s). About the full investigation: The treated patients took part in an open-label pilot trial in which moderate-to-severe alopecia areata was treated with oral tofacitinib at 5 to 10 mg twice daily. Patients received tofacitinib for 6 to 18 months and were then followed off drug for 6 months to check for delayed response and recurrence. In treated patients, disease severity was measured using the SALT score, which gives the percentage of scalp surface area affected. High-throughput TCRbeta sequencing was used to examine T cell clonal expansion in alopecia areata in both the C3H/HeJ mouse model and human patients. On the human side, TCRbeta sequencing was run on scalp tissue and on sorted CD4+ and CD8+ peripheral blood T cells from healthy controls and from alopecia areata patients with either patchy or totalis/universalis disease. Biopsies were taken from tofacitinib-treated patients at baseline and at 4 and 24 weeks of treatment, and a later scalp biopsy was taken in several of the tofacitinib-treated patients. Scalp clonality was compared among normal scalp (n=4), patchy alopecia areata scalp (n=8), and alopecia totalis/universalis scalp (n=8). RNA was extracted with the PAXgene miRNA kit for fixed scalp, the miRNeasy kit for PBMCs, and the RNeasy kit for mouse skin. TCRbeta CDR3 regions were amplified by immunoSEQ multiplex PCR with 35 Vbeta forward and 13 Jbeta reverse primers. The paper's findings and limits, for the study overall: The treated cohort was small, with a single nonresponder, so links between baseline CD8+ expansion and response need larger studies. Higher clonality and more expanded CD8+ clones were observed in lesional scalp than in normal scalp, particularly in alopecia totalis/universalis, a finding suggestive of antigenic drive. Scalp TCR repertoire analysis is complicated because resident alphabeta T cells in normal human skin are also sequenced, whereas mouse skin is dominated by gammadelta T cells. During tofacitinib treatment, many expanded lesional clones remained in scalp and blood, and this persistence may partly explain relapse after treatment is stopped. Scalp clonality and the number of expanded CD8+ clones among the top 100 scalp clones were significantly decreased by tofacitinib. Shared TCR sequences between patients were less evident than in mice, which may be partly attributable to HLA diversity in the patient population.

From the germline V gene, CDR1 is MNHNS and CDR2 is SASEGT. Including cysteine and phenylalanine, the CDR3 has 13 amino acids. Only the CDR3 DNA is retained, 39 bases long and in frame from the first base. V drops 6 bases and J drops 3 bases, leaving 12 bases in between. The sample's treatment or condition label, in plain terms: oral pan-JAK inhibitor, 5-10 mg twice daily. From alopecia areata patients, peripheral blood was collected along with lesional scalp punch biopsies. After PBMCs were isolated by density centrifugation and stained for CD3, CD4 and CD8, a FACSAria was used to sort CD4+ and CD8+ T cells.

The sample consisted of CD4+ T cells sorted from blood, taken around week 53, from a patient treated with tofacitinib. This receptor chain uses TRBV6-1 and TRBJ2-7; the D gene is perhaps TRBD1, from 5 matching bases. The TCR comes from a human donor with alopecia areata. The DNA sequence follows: TGTGCCAGCAGGAGACAGACAGACTACGAGCAGTACTTC. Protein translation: CASRRQTDYEQYF.